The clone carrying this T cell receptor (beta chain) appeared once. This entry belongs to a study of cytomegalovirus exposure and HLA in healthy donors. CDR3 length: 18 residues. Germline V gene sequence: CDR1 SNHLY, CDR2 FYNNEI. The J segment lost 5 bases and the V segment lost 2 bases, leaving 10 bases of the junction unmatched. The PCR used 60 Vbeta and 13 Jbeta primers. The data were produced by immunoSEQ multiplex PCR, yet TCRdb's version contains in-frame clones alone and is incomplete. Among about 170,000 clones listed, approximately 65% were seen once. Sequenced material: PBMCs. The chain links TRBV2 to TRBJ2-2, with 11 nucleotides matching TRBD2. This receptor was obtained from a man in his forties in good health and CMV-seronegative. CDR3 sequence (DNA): TGTGCCAGCAGTGAAACGGGGATAGCGGGGGGGCGGACCGGGGAGCTGTTTTTT. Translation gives CASSETGIAGGRTGELFF.